One and the same sample provided the 28 T cell receptor beta chains below, sequenced in a study of neoadjuvant anti-PD-1 for oral cavity cancer. Time point meaning: after neoadjuvant nivolumab, at surgical resection. Assay: immunoSEQ multiplex PCR; the TCRdb copy retains only in-frame clones and omits some. The profile covers 65,000 to 70,000 clones, with roughly nine tenths appearing a single time and roughly 2.9% taken by the ten largest. Here the sequenced sample was PBMCs, taken after nivolumab (anti-PD-1) treatment. These receptors came from a person aged 35-80 years with oral cavity squamous cell carcinoma.

This chain joins TRBV11-2 and TRBJ2-7; possible D gene TRBD1, 6 bases. CDR3 length: 16 residues. Looked up from germline, CDR1 is SGHAT and CDR2 is FQNNGV. The V and J ends lost 5 bases and 3 bases respectively, with 20 bases between them. The CDR3 loop reads CASSGIQGRSFYEQYF. CDR3 sequence (DNA): TGTGCCAGCAGCGGAATACAGGGCCGATCCTTCTACGAGCAGTACTTC.

This chain uses TRBV15 with TRBJ2-1, with D perhaps given as TRBD1 or TRBD2 (5 bases each). V was pared by 2 bases and J by 9 bases, with 20 bases between. The CDR3 runs 16 residues. The germline CDR1 and CDR2 sequences are LNHNV and YYDKDF (reference sequence). CDR3 amino acids: CATSRSPRGAPGEQFF. The CDR3 DNA reads as TGTGCCACCAGCAGAAGCCCACGAGGGGCCCCCGGTGAGCAGTTCTTC.

The V and J genes are TRBV7-9 and TRBJ1-4; D perhaps matches TRBD1 (6 bases). The CDR3 is 14 residues long. The germline gives CDR1 SEHNR, CDR2 FQNEAQ (reference sequence). V was trimmed by 1 base and J by 5 bases, leaving 8 bases between them. The CDR3 DNA sequence: TGTGCCAGCAGCTTAGGACAGGCGAATGAAAAACTGTTTTTT. Amino acid sequence: CASSLGQANEKLFF.

The chain uses TRBV27 and TRBJ2-1, with TRBD2 identical over 9 bases. CDR1 is MNHEY, CDR2 SMNVEV, per germline (reference sequence). This CDR3 has 14 residues. The trim removed 7 bases at V and 7 bases at J, leaving 8 bases unmatched. CDR3 amino acids: CASTRAGGFNEQFF. As DNA, the CDR3 is TGTGCCAGCACCCGAGCGGGAGGCTTTAATGAGCAGTTCTTC.

The CDR3: CAIRTVTNYGYTF. The CDR3 bases are TGTGCCATCAGGACAGTGACGAACTATGGCTACACCTTC. This chain connects TRBV10-3 to TRBJ1-2; a weak D match, TRBD1 (5 bases). Germline CDR1 and CDR2: ENHRY and SYGVKD. V was shortened by 6 bases and J by 2 bases, with 10 bases between the two germline ends. The CDR3 has 13 residues.

On this clone itself: In the same sample, other DNA sequences code for this CDR3. The chain recombines TRBV7-9 with TRBJ1-4; D ambiguous. The CDR3 totals 14 residues. Germline V gene lookup returns CDR1 SEHNR and CDR2 FQNEAQ (reference sequence). With 1 base removed from V and 5 bases from J, the gap between germline ends came to 8 bases. DNA for the CDR3: TGTGCCAGCAGCTTAGTCGGCAGCAATGAAAAACTGTTTTTT. It is translated as CASSLVGSNEKLFF.

This chain connects TRBV13 to TRBJ2-1; TRBD2 aligns across 15 bases. V gave up 2 bases and J gave up 1 base; unmatched junction bases: 3. This CDR3 contains 18 residues. The germline V gene has CDR1 PRHDT and CDR2 FYEKMQ (reference sequence). The CDR3 DNA reads TGTGCCAGCAGCTTATTGGGACTAGCGGGAGGATCCTACAATGAGCAGTTCTTC. Translating gives CASSLLGLAGGSYNEQFF.

This chain links TRBV5-8 with TRBJ1-6, with D possibly being TRBD1 (6 bases). The CDR3 has 17 amino acids. V was trimmed by 1 base and J by 7 bases, leaving 18 bases between them. Germline V gives CDR1 SGHTS, CDR2 YDEGEE. CDR3 DNA: TGTGCCAGCAGCTTGTACGTGACAGGTTTTGGCAATTCACCCCTCCACTTT. Its translation: CASSLYVTGFGNSPLHF.

The rearrangement joins TRBV6-5 to TRBJ2-3; D is unclear. The V end lost 5 bases, the J end lost 10 bases, and 13 bases lay between the germline ends. Germline V gives CDR1 MNHEY, CDR2 SVGAGI. There are 12 residues in the CDR3. The CDR3 loop is CASSRGRSPQYF. CDR3 bases: TGTGCCAGCAGTCGTGGCCGGAGCCCGCAGTATTTT.

The chain joins TRBV5-1 to TRBJ2-2; D gene ambiguous. The CDR3 has 16 amino acids. Trimming stripped 4 bases from V and 1 base from J, with 14 bases between. Germline CDR1 and CDR2: SGHRS and YFSETQ. This CDR3 is CASSPRPTGNTGELFF. In DNA form, the CDR3 reads TGCGCCAGCAGCCCCCGGCCCACCGGGAACACCGGGGAGCTGTTTTTT.

This chain links TRBV6-1 with TRBJ1-1, with 7 bases matching TRBD1. After removal of 6 bases from V and 11 bases from J, the junction contained 18 bases not matched to a gene. CDR3 size: 15 residues. CDR1 is MNHNS and CDR2 is SASEGT in the germline V gene. CDR3 residues: CASRVPRQGLSKAFF. The CDR3, as DNA: TGTGCCAGCAGGGTTCCTCGACAGGGCCTTTCTAAGGCTTTCTTT.

CDR3 residues: CAWNRSPYEQYF. CDR3 bases: TGTGCCTGGAACAGGTCCCCTTACGAGCAGTACTTC. The chain recombines TRBV30 with TRBJ2-7; perhaps TRBD1 as D (5 bases). This CDR3 has 12 residues. The germline CDR1 and CDR2 sequences are GTSNPN and SVGIG (reference sequence). V lost 4 bases and J lost 4, with 11 bases in between.

V and J are TRBV5-1 and TRBJ2-7; weak D call: TRBD2 (5 bases). Germline V gene data show CDR1 as SGHRS and CDR2 as YFSETQ. V lost 1 base and J lost 2, with 10 bases in between. The CDR3 is made up of 14 amino acids. The DNA of the CDR3 is TGCGCCAGCAGCTTGAACGGCGGGCCCTACGAGCAGTACTTC. Protein sequence: CASSLNGGPYEQYF. The complete variable domain, with remaining parts taken from reference TRBV5-1 and TRBJ2-7, reads KAGVTQTPRYLIKTRGQQVTLSCSPISGHRSVSWYQQTPGQGLQFLFEYFSETQRNKGNFPGRFSGRQFSNSRSEMNVSTLELGDSALYLCASSLNGGPYEQYFGPGTRLTVT.

V and J are TRBV7-9 and TRBJ1-2; D is uncertain. V lost 4 bases to trimming and J lost 3 bases, with 21 bases between them. The CDR3 is 17 residues long. CDR1 is SEHNR and CDR2 is FQNEAQ in the germline V gene (reference sequence). The CDR3 DNA is TGTGCCAGCAGCTCCACAATCGCCCCGGATGAGGACTATGGCTACACCTTC. Translation: CASSSTIAPDEDYGYTF.

This clone was recorded only once. This chain's CDR3 is CASSPGRRGGYGYTF. CDR3 in DNA: TGTGCCAGCAGTCCAGGGCGCAGGGGTGGCTATGGCTACACCTTC. This chain links TRBV27 with TRBJ1-2; D is possibly TRBD1 (6 bases). In germline, CDR1 is MNHEY, CDR2 SMNVEV (reference sequence). This CDR3 contains 15 residues. The ends were cut back, 5 bases at V and 4 bases at J, with 17 bases in the middle.

The sample holds one count of this clone. The chain uses TRBV2 and TRBJ1-2; D might be TRBD1 (5 bases). V was trimmed by 2 bases and J by 2 bases, leaving 18 bases between them. The CDR3 extends over 17 amino acids. Germline V gene data show CDR1 as SNHLY and CDR2 as FYNNEI. The CDR3, as DNA: TGTGCCAGCAGTGAAACGGGGTGGGACGGAAAAAACTATGGCTACACCTTC. It specifies CASSETGWDGKNYGYTF.

V usage is TRBV4-1 and J usage is TRBJ1-4; D perhaps matches TRBD1 (5 bases). The ends were cut back, 4 bases at V and 5 bases at J, with 14 bases in the middle. Germline assignment: CDR1 MGHRA and CDR2 YSYEKL. There are 15 residues in the CDR3. The CDR3 protein is CASSPRGSANEKLFF. CDR3 sequence (DNA): TGCGCCAGCAGCCCCCGGGGGAGTGCGAATGAAAAACTGTTTTTT.

V is TRBV19 and J is TRBJ1-5; weak D call: TRBD1 (6 bases). V lost 7 bases and J 5 bases, leaving 12 bases between the germline ends. The germline gives CDR1 LNHDA, CDR2 SQIVND (reference sequence). The CDR3 has 13 residues. The CDR3, as DNA: TGTGCCAGTACAGGGGCACCACATCAGCCCCAGCATTTT. It codes for CASTGAPHQPQHF.

Only a few counts were recorded for this clone. The chain is built from TRBV15 and TRBJ1-1; no clear D gene. V dropped 1 base and J dropped 0 bases, with 3 bases sitting between them. The CDR3 runs 13 residues. Germline V lookup: CDR1 LNHNV, CDR2 YYDKDF (reference sequence). The CDR3, as DNA: TGTGCCACCAGCAGAGGGATGAACACTGAAGCTTTCTTT. It codes for CATSRGMNTEAFF.

The chain links TRBV6-1 to TRBJ2-7, with D maybe TRBD1 (6 bases). Per germline, CDR1 MNHNS and CDR2 SASEGT. The CDR3 loop spans 12 amino acids. With 8 bases removed from V and 3 bases from J, the gap between germline ends came to 11 bases. CDR3 loop: CASRDILYEQYF. DNA of the CDR3: TGTGCCAGCCGGGACATCCTCTACGAGCAGTACTTC.

The V call is TRBV10-1, the J call TRBJ2-7; 7 nucleotides line up with TRBD1. V trimming: 0 bases; J trimming: 2 bases; junction bases outside the gene matches: 1. Germline V CDR1 and CDR2: WNHNN, SYGVQD (reference sequence). The CDR3 sequence is 14 residues long. The CDR3 nucleotides are TGCGCCAGCAGTGAGTCGGGGACAGCCTACGAGCAGTACTTC. The encoded protein is CASSESGTAYEQYF.

Only one count was recorded for this clone. The rearrangement uses TRBV5-1 and TRBJ1-1; possibly TRBD1 for D (6 bases). The V gene lost 2 bases and the J gene lost 3 bases, with 8 bases spanning the gap. Germline CDR1 reads SGHRS; CDR2 reads YFSETQ. The CDR3 sequence is 13 residues long. The chain's CDR3 is CASSFSGDTEAFF. The CDR3 nucleotides read TGCGCCAGCAGCTTCTCAGGGGACACTGAAGCTTTCTTT.

This clone is a singleton in its sample. The chain recombines TRBV2 with TRBJ1-2, with D possibly being TRBD1 (6 bases). CDR1 and CDR2 from the germline V gene are SNHLY and FYNNEI. This CDR3 contains 13 residues. V was shortened by 6 bases and J by 3 bases, with 11 bases between the two germline ends. The CDR3 nucleotides read TGTGCCAGCAGCGGGGACATCCACTATGGCTACACCTTC. This gives the protein CASSGDIHYGYTF.

The V and J genes are TRBV5-1 and TRBJ2-5; TRBD1 agrees at 8 bases. The CDR3 consists of 13 residues. The germline CDR1 and CDR2 sequences are SGHRS and YFSETQ. V shed 7 bases, J shed 3 bases, and the junction held 5 bases outside the gene matches. The CDR3: CASLDRDEETQYF. In nucleotides, the CDR3 is TGCGCCAGCCTGGACAGGGACGAAGAGACCCAGTACTTC.

In this sample, this clone turned up once. V is TRBV5-6 and J is TRBJ2-7; D is uncertain. The CDR3 is made up of 14 amino acids. V lost 4 bases and J lost 3, with 14 bases in between. Germline CDR1 and CDR2: SGHDT and YYEEEE. The DNA of the CDR3 is TGTGCCAGCAGCCCCCCGGACCTTCACTACGAGCAGTACTTC. Protein sequence: CASSPPDLHYEQYF.

The J gene is TRBJ2-3, the V gene TRBV5-1; 8 positions agree with TRBD2. Per the germline V gene, CDR1 is SGHRS and CDR2 is YFSETQ. V dropped 2 bases and J dropped 5; count of bases not matched to a gene: 13. This CDR3 contains 17 residues. CDR3 sequence: CASSFTSGHGQGDTQYF. DNA of the CDR3: TGCGCCAGCAGCTTCACTAGCGGCCATGGTCAGGGAGATACGCAGTATTTT.

V and J are TRBV6-4 and TRBJ1-5; TRBD1 is a possible D gene (5 bases). The V and J ends lost 6 bases and 1 base respectively, with 10 bases between them. This CDR3 is 14 amino acids long. CDR1 MRHNA and CDR2 SNTAGT come from the germline V gene. In DNA, the CDR3 is TGTGCCAGCAGCAGGGTGCGGAGCAATCAGCCCCAGCATTTT. This codes for CASSRVRSNQPQHF.

This chain uses TRBV6-1 with TRBJ2-5; tentative D call: TRBD1 (7 bases). The V gene lost 4 bases and the J gene lost 3 bases, with 9 bases spanning the gap. The CDR3 is made up of 13 amino acids. The V gene's germline CDR1 is MNHNS and CDR2 SASEGT. The CDR3 region has the DNA TGTGCCAGCAGTGCCAGGGGGGAAGAGACCCAGTACTTC. It specifies CASSARGEETQYF.